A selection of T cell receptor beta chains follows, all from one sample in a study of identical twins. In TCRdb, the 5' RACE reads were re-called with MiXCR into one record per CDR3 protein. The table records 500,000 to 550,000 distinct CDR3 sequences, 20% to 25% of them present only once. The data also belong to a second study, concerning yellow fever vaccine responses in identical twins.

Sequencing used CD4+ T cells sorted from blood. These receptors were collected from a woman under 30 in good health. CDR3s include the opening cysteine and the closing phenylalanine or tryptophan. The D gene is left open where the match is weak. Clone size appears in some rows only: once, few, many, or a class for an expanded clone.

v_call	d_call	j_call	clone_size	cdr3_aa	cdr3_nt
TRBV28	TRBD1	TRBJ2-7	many	CASRRQGAYEQYF	TGTGCCAGCAGAAGACAGGGGGCCTACGAGCAGTACTTC
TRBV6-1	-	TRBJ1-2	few	CASSDQGTIYGYTF	TGTGCCAGCAGTGATCAGGGTACCATCTATGGCTACACCTTC
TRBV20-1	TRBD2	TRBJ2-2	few	CSANHQEASGGETYTGELFF	TGCAGTGCCAACCACCAAGAGGCTAGCGGGGGTGAAACGTACACCGGGGAGCTGTTTTTT
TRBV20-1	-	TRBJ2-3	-	CSASRPATDTQYF	TGCAGTGCTAGTAGGCCAGCCACAGATACGCAGTATTTT
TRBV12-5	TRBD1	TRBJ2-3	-	CASGLVLVGGATWTDTQYF	TGTGCTAGTGGTTTGGTACTCGTAGGGGGCGCGACCTGGACAGATACGCAGTATTTT
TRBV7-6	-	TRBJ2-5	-	CASSPHKETQYF	TGTGCCAGCAGCCCGCATAAAGAGACCCAGTACTTC
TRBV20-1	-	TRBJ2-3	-	CSASPGQIITDTQYF	TGCAGTGCTAGCCCCGGTCAAATAATCACAGATACGCAGTATTTT
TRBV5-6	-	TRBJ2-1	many	CASSLSGLSYNEQFF	TGTGCCAGCAGCCTTAGCGGCCTCTCCTACAATGAGCAGTTCTTC
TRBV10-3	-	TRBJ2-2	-	CAISPNTGELFF	TGTGCCATCAGCCCGAACACCGGGGAGCTGTTTTTT
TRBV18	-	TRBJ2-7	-	CASSPETYEQYF	TGTGCCAGCTCACCAGAGACCTACGAGCAGTACTTC
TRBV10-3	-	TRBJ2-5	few	CATGQHEETQYF	TGTGCCACCGGACAGCACGAAGAGACCCAGTACTTC
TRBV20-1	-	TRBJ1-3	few	CSASNSGNTIYF	TGCAGTGCTTCGAACTCTGGAAACACCATATATTTT
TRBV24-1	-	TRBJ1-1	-	CATSASGLNTEAFF	TGTGCCACCAGTGCTTCAGGGCTGAACACTGAAGCTTTCTTT
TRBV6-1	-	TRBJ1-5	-	CASSDQGSTTEPQHF	TGTGCCAGCAGTGATCAGGGTTCGACGACGGAGCCCCAGCATTTT
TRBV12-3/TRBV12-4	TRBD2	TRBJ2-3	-	CASSSGLAGRGDTQYF	TGTGCCAGCAGTTCCGGACTAGCGGGGCGGGGGGATACGCAGTATTTT
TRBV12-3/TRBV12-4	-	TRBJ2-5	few	CASIRSGWGETQYF	TGTGCCAGCATTAGGTCTGGGTGGGGTGAGACCCAGTACTTC
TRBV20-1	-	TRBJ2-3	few	CSATGARTPTDTQYF	TGCAGTGCCACTGGAGCGCGGACTCCCACAGATACGCAGTATTTT
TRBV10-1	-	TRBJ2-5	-	CASSDGSAGDQETQYF	TGCGCCAGCAGTGACGGATCAGCCGGGGACCAAGAGACCCAGTACTTC
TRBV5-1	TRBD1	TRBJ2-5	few	CASSFRQGEETQYF	TGCGCCAGCAGCTTTCGACAGGGTGAAGAGACCCAGTACTTC
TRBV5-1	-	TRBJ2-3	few	CASSLGERDTQYF	TGCGCCAGCAGCTTGGGAGAACGAGATACGCAGTATTTT
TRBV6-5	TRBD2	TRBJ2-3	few	CASSYGLAGVQTQYF	TGTGCCAGCAGTTATGGACTAGCGGGGGTGCAAACGCAGTATTTT
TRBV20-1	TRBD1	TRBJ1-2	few	CSAQATGGNYGYTF	TGCAGTGCGCAGGCGACAGGGGGCAACTATGGCTACACCTTC
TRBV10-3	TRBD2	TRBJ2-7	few	CAINKAGASREQYF	TGTGCCATCAATAAAGCGGGAGCGTCCCGTGAGCAGTACTTC
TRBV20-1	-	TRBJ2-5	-	CSAPSTRRAQETQYF	TGCAGTGCTCCCTCCACGCGCAGGGCTCAAGAGACCCAGTACTTC
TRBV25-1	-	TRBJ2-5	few	CASSVKGKSQETQYF	TGTGCCAGCAGTGTTAAGGGGAAGTCCCAAGAGACCCAGTACTTC
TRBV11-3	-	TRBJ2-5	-	CASSLRRGEPTPTKETQYF	TGTGCCAGCAGTTTACGGAGGGGGGAACCGACCCCTACCAAAGAGACCCAGTACTTC
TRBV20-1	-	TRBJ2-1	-	CSAPGVRNEQFF	TGCAGTGCCCCAGGCGTTCGGAATGAGCAGTTCTTC
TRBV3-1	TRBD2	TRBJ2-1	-	CASSQDRLAVYNEQFF	TGTGCCAGCAGCCAAGATAGGCTAGCGGTGTACAATGAGCAGTTCTTC
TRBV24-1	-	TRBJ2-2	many	CATTQGGRNTGELFF	TGTGCCACCACCCAGGGGGGTAGGAACACCGGGGAGCTGTTTTTT
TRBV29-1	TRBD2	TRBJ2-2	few	CSVAGTSGGTGELFF	TGCAGCGTCGCTGGGACTAGCGGGGGTACCGGGGAGCTGTTTTTT
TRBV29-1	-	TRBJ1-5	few	CSVQGPNQPQHF	TGCAGCGTTCAGGGCCCAAATCAGCCCCAGCATTTT
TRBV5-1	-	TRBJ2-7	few	CASSPSGRGAYEQYF	TGCGCCAGCAGCCCTTCAGGCAGGGGGGCCTACGAGCAGTACTTC
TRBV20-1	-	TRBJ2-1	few	CSARRGYYNEQFF	TGCAGTGCTAGACGCGGATACTACAATGAGCAGTTCTTC
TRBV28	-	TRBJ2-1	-	CASSFLAGKNEQFF	TGTGCCAGCAGTTTCCTAGCTGGGAAGAATGAGCAGTTCTTC
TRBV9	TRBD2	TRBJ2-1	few	CASSVAPSGSGGNEQFF	TGTGCCAGCAGCGTAGCCCCCTCAGGGTCGGGAGGCAATGAGCAGTTCTTC
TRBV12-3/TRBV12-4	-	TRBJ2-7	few	CASSFRSGLTKEQYF	TGTGCCAGCAGTTTCAGGTCCGGTCTGACTAAGGAGCAGTACTTC
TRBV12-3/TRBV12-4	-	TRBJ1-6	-	CASSLTQEQPLHF	TGTGCCAGCAGTTTAACACAGGAGCAACCCCTCCACTTT
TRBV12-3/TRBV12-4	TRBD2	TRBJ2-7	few	CASSPSARTSATYEQYF	TGTGCCAGCAGTCCAAGCGCCAGGACTAGCGCTACCTACGAGCAGTACTTC
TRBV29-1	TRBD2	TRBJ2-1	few	CSVDPGLAGYNEQFF	TGCAGCGTTGATCCGGGACTAGCGGGATACAATGAGCAGTTCTTC
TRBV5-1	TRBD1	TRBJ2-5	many	CASSGGTGKETQYF	TGCGCCAGCAGCGGCGGGACAGGGAAAGAGACCCAGTACTTC
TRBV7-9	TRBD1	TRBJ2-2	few	CASSPFWDRDTGELFF	TGTGCCAGCAGCCCTTTTTGGGACAGGGACACCGGGGAGCTGTTTTTT
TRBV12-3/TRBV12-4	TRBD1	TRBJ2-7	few	CASLPPGQGSFSPYF	TGTGCCAGCCTTCCCCCGGGACAGGGGTCTTTTTCGCCGTACTTC
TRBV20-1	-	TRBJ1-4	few	CSASSQNEKLFF	TGCAGTGCTAGTTCGCAGAATGAAAAACTGTTTTTT
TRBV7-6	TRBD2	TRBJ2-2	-	CASSLPAGTSGGRNTGELFF	TGTGCCAGCAGCTTACCCGCCGGGACTAGCGGGGGAAGGAACACCGGGGAGCTGTTTTTT
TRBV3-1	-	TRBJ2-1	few	CASSKRPDGNEQFF	TGTGCCAGCAGCAAACGACCCGATGGGAATGAGCAGTTCTTC
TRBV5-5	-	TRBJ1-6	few	CASSLGDPSSYNSPLHF	TGTGCCAGCAGCTTGGGGGACCCGAGCTCCTATAATTCACCCCTCCACTTT
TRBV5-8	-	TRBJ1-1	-	CASHAAGEGVMNTEAFF	TGTGCCAGCCACGCTGCAGGGGAGGGTGTGATGAACACTGAAGCTTTCTTT